This entry concerns a single TCR beta chain. This sample is drawn from a study of control samples from healthy donors and cancer patients. Germline V gene data show CDR1 as SGHAT and CDR2 as FQNNGV. The CDR3 runs 14 residues. The germline V and J ends were trimmed by 0 bases and 3 bases, with 8 bases remaining between them. TCRdb's table, derived via immunoSEQ multiplex PCR, lists solely in-frame clones and lacks some. The data show about 170,000 clones, roughly 91% seen once. Sequencing was carried out using blood. V usage is TRBV11-2 and J usage is TRBJ2-5; D gene unclear. The receptor comes from a woman aged 25 to 39 in good health. The CDR3 reads CASSLDRIEETQYF. CDR3 DNA sequence: TGTGCCAGCAGCTTAGATCGGATAGAAGAGACCCAGTACTTC.